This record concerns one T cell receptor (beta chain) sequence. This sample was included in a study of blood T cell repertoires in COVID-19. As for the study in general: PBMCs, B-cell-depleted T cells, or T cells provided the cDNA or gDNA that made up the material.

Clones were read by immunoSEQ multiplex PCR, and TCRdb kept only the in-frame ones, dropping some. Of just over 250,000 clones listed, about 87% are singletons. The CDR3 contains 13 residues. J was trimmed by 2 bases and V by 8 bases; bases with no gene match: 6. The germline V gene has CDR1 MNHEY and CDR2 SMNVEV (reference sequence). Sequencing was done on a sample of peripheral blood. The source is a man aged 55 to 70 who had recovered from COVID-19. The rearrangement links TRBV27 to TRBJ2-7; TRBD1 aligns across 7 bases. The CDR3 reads CASLDRTAYEQYF. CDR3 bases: TGTGCCAGCTTGGACAGGACAGCCTACGAGCAGTACTTC.